This T cell receptor beta chain was identified during a study of CD8 T cell repertoires and HIV-1 epitope variants. About the research overall: T cells were stimulated with Twenty-five Gag and Nef peptides separately. Enriched T cells were co-cultured with equal autologous T cell-negative cells.

General study results and limits: Nine TCR beta clonotypes were antigen-specific, more than 5 apparently recognizing autologous or escape variants.

Profiling relied on immunoSEQ multiplex PCR, and the TCRdb table lists in-frame clones only, not all of them. The sample includes more than 85,000 clones, just under 75% of them seen just once. As for this clone: Its antigen remains unknown.

Source material: uncultured baseline CD8+ T cells from peripheral blood mononuclear cells (PBMCs). This clonotype was obtained from a male donor with HIV.

The CDR3 sequence is CASSLEIGTGGFTEAFF. CDR3 nucleotide sequence: TGTGCCAGCAGTTTAGAGATCGGGACAGGGGGCTTCACTGAAGCTTTCTTT. This chain links TRBV27 with TRBJ1-1; 12 bases match TRBD1. The CDR3 spans 17 residues. With 2 bases clipped from V and 4 bases from J, the junction kept 8 bases outside the gene matches. From germline, CDR1 is MNHEY and CDR2 SMNVEV (reference sequence).